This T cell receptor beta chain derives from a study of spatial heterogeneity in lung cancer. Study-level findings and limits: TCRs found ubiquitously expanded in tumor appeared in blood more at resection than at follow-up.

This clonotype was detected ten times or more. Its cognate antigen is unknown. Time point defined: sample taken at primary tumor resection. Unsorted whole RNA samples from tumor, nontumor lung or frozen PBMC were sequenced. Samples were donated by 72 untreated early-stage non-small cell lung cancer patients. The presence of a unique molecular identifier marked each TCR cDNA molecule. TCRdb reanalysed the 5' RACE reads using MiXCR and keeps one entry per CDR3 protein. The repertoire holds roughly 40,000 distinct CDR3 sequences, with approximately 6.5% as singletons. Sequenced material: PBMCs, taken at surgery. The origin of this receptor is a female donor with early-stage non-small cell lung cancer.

CDR3 in DNA: TGTGCCAGCAGATACAGGGGGCTAGGCACTGAAGCTTTCTTT. Protein product: CASRYRGLGTEAFF. J is TRBJ1-1 and V is TRBV2, with 9 bases that match TRBD1. The CDR3 is 14 amino acids. V lost 6 bases to trimming and J lost 4 bases; unmatched junction nucleotides: 6. The germline V gene encodes CDR1 SNHLY and CDR2 FYNNEI.